Listed below are T cell receptor beta chains from one sample, sequenced in a study of T cell responses to AZD1222 COVID-19 vaccine. The assay was immunoSEQ multiplex PCR, and TCRdb's table has in-frame clones only and misses some. This sample yields about 140,000 clones, of which 70% to 90% are seen a single time; around 3.1% belongs to the top ten. The source was peripheral blood, collected 28 days after the second AZD1222 dose. These receptors originate from an adult who received the AZD1222 COVID-19 vaccine. CDR3s include the opening cysteine and the closing phenylalanine or tryptophan. The D gene is left open where the match is weak. For some rows the clone size is stated as once, few or many, or as a class when expanded; others skip it.

V gene	clone size	J gene	D gene	CDR3 length	CDR3 DNA	CDR3 protein
TRBV29-1	NA	TRBJ2-1	NA	12	TGCAGCGCCTTCCACAGCGGCAATGAGCAGTTCTTC	CSAFHSGNEQFF
TRBV10-1	NA	TRBJ2-7	NA	11	TGCGCCAGCAGTCCCTGGCCTGAGCAGTACTTC	CASSPWPEQYF
TRBV28	NA	TRBJ1-2	NA	12	TGTGCCAGCGCCACTGCTGCGGATGGCTACACCTTC	CASATAADGYTF
TRBV7-8	NA	TRBJ2-7	TRBD2	15	TGTGCCAGCAGCCTACCCGGGACTAAAAACTACGAGCAGTACTTC	CASSLPGTKNYEQYF
TRBV6-5	NA	TRBJ1-3	NA	15	TGTGCCACACAAAGGGACGGATTGTCTGGAAACACCATATATTTT	CATQRDGLSGNTIYF
TRBV30	NA	TRBJ2-7	NA	11	TGTGCCTGGAGTGTGCGGGAAGTCGACTACTTC	CAWSVREVDYF
TRBV7-2	NA	TRBJ2-5	NA	15	TGTGCCAGCAGCCCCCGTTTATTACCTTCGGAGACCCAGTACTTC	CASSPRLLPSETQYF
TRBV5-6	NA	TRBJ1-1	NA	15	TGTGCCAGCAGCCAAACCGGGCAGCTGAACACTGAAGCTTTCTTT	CASSQTGQLNTEAFF
TRBV28	once	TRBJ1-2	TRBD1	14	TGTGCCAGCAGCGGGGGACAGGGGTCCTCGGGCTACACCTTC	CASSGGQGSSGYTF
TRBV7-8	NA	TRBJ1-1	NA	13	TGTGCCAGCAGCTTAGACATGAACACTGAAGCTTTCTTT	CASSLDMNTEAFF
TRBV18	NA	TRBJ1-1	TRBD1	13	TGTGCCAGCTCCTCAGGGGGGGACACTGAAGCTTTCTTT	CASSSGGDTEAFF
TRBV6-5	NA	TRBJ1-2	NA	14	TGTGCCAGCAGTTACTCGATTTCGGTGGATGGCTACACCTTC	CASSYSISVDGYTF
TRBV28	NA	TRBJ1-2	NA	13	TGTGCCAGCAGTTCGGGGTGGGATTATGGCTACACCTTC	CASSSGWDYGYTF
TRBV6-5	NA	TRBJ1-6	NA	12	TGTGCCAGCGGCCTGGGAGGGTCACCCCTCCACTTT	CASGLGGSPLHF
TRBV30	once	TRBJ1-6	NA	17	TGTGCCTGGCCAAAGGGCGGCCTAAGCTCCTATAATTCACCCCTCCACTTT	CAWPKGGLSSYNSPLHF
TRBV6-5	NA	TRBJ1-2	NA	11	TGTGCCACCATGCGTGGGTATGGCTACACCTTC	CATMRGYGYTF
TRBV27	NA	TRBJ2-3	TRBD2	17	TGTGCCCCCCAACCCCAGACTAGCGGGGCCCCCACAGATACGCAGTATTTT	CAPQPQTSGAPTDTQYF
TRBV6-5	few	TRBJ2-7	NA	15	TGTGCCAGCAGTACGATCCTTGGGGGCTCCTACGAGCAGTACTTC	CASSTILGGSYEQYF
TRBV19	NA	TRBJ2-3	TRBD2	14	TGTGCCAGTAGTCCGACGGGGGGGACAGATACGCAGTATTTT	CASSPTGGTDTQYF
TRBV28	NA	TRBJ2-5	NA	12	TGTGCCACCTCAGTTGCCCAAGAGACCCAGTACTTC	CATSVAQETQYF
TRBV28	NA	TRBJ1-2	NA	13	TGTGCCAGCAATACAGGGACCTTCTATGGCTACACCTTC	CASNTGTFYGYTF
TRBV11-2	NA	TRBJ2-1	NA	15	TGTGCCAGCAGCTTAGCCCGATACTCCTACAATGAGCAGTTCTTC	CASSLARYSYNEQFF
TRBV28	NA	TRBJ1-2	TRBD1	15	TGTGCCAGCAGTTCCCCCCGACAGGGAGACTATGGCTACACCTTC	CASSSPRQGDYGYTF
TRBV7-2	NA	TRBJ1-6	NA	19	TGTGCCAGCAGTTCTGGCCGGATGGAGGGCCCAGGGCAAAATTCACCCCTCCACTTT	CASSSGRMEGPGQNSPLHF
TRBV6-5	NA	TRBJ2-3	NA	14	TGTGCCAGCAGTTACGCTACTAACACAGATACGCAGTATTTT	CASSYATNTDTQYF
TRBV19	NA	TRBJ1-3	NA	18	TGTGCCAGTAGTCTCCTCGGGACCGACTACCGTGGAGGGAACACCATATATTTT	CASSLLGTDYRGGNTIYF
TRBV7-6	NA	TRBJ1-1	NA	13	TGTGCCAGCAGCTCCACAGGGTTCACCGAAGCTTTCTTT	CASSSTGFTEAFF